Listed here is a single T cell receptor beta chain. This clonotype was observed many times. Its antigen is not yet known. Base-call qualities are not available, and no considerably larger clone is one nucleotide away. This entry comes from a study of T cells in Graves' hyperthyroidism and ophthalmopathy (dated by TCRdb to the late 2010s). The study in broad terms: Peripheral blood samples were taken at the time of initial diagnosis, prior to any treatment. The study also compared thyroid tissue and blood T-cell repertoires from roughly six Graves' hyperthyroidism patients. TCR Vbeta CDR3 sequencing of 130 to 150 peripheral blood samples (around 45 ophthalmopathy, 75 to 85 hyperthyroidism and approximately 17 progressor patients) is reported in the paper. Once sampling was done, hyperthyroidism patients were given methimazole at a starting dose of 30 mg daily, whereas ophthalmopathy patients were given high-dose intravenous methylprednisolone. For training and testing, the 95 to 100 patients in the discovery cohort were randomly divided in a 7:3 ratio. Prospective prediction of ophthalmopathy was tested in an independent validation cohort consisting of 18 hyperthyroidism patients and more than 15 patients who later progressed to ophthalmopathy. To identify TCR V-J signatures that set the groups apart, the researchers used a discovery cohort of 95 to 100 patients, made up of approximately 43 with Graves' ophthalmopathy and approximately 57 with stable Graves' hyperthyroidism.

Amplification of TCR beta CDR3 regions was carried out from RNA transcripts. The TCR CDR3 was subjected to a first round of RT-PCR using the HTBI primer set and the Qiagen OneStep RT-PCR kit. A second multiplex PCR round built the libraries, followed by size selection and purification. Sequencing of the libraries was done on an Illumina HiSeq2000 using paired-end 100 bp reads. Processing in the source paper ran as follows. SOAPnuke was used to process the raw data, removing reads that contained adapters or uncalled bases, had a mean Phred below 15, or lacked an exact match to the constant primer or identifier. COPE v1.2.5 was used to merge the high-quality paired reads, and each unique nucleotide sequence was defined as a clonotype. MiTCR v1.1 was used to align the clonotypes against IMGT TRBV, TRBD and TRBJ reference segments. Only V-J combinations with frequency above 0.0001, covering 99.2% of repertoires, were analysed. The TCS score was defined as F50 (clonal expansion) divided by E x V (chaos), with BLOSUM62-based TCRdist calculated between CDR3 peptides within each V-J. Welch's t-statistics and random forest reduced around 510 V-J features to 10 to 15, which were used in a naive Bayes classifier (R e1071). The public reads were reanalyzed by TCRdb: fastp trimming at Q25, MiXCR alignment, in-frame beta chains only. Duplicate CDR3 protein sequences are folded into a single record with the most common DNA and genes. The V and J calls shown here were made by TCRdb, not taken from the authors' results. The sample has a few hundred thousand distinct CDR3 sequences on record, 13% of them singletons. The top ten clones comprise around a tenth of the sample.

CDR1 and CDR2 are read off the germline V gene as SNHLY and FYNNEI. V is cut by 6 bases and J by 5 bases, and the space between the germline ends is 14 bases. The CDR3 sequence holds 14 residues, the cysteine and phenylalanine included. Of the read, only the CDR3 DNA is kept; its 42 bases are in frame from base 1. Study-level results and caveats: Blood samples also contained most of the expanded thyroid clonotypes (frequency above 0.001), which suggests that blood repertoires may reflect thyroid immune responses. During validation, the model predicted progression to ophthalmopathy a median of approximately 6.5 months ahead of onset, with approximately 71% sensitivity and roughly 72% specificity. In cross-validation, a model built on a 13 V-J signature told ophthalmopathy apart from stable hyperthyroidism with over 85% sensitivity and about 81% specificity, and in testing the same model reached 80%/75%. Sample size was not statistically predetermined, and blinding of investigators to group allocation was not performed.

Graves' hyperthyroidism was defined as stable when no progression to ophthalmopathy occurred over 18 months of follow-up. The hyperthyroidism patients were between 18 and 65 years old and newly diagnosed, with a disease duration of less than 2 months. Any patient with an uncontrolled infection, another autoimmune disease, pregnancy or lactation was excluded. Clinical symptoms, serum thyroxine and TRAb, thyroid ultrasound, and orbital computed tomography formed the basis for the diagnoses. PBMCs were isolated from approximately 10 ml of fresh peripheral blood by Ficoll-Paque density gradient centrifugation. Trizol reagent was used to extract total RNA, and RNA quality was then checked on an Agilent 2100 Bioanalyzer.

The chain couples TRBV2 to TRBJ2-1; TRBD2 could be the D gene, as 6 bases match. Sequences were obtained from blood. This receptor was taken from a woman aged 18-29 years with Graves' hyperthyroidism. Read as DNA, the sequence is TGTGCCAGCAGGAGGAGGGAAACGGACAATGAGCAGTTCTTC. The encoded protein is CASRRRETDNEQFF.